The T cell receptor (beta chain) described here comes from a study of T cell responses to AZD1222 COVID-19 vaccine. Study overall: Pooling was applied to second doses at about 4 or about 12 weeks.

Note on this clone: What it binds is not known.

CDR1 and CDR2 from the germline V gene are MDHEN and SYDVKM. The CDR3 length is 15 residues. The junction had 5 bases not matched to a gene; V was cut back by 1 base and J by 5 bases. General observations from the study: The study identified only five to seven AZD1222 recipients as seropositive at baseline. No day 14 peak samples; only post-peak repertoires were characterized.

The protocol was immunoSEQ multiplex PCR, while the TCRdb copy is restricted to in-frame clones and leaves out a portion. The repertoire includes roughly 150,000 clones, 84% of them detected once, and about 4% sits in the top ten. This clonotype was sampled from an adult in good health. Here the sequenced sample was peripheral blood, taken on day 0 of AZD1222 vaccination. The chain employs TRBV28 and TRBJ1-2, with 9 positions matching TRBD1. The CDR3 loop is CASSLLQGADYGYTF. The CDR3 DNA is TGTGCCAGCAGTTTATTACAGGGGGCGGATTATGGCTACACCTTC.